Listed here is a single TCR beta chain. This record belongs to a study of blood T cell repertoires in COVID-19. The overall study: The samples span acute and convalescent COVID-19 from the United States, Italy and Spain. Sources were T cells, B-cell-depleted T cells, or PBMCs; the material itself was cDNA or gDNA.

Authors' analysis steps: Reference gene primers were amplified, and this amplification served to estimate nucleated cell counts. This table comes from immunoSEQ multiplex PCR, and its TCRdb copy is limited to in-frame clones, with some not included. For V, J and clone size, that table is used; D and trimming come from the DNA. The sample carries 400,000 to 550,000 clones, about 89% recorded once. This CDR3 contains 13 residues. Per the germline V gene, CDR1 is SGHKS and CDR2 is YYEKEE (reference sequence). J lost 5 bases, V lost 4 bases, and 3 bases had no gene match. The TCR comes from a woman aged 25 to 39 with acute or convalescent COVID-19. The chain recombines TRBV5-5 with TRBJ2-7; TRBD1 matches 10 bases. The sample taken for sequencing was peripheral blood. The CDR3: CASSRDRGNEQYF. Here the CDR3 DNA reads TGTGCCAGCAGCCGGGACAGGGGAAACGAGCAGTACTTC.